Sequencing of this T cell receptor (beta chain) was carried out in a study of shared clonotypes between healthy human individuals. Clones were sequenced by immunoSEQ multiplex PCR, and TCRdb holds only the in-frame ones, with some missing. Among 550,000 to 850,000 clones listed, approximately 74% were seen once. The CDR3 length is 14 residues. Trimming at V came to 6 bases and at J to 7 bases, leaving 9 bases not matched to a gene. Germline V lookup: CDR1 SGDLS, CDR2 YYNGEE. Findings and caveats of the study: A handful of donors showed sharing of 4.5% to 5% of naive CD4 clonotypes.

As to this clone: Its target is not known.

Division of CD4+ cells produced a CD45RA+ naive subset and a CD45RA-negative memory subset. The sequenced sample consisted of memory CD4+ T cells sorted from blood. Subset described: CD45RA-negative fraction. The rearrangement links TRBV9 to TRBJ1-5, with TRBD1 matching over 8 bases. The clonotype comes from a woman aged 25 to 39 in good health. The CDR3 coding sequence is TGTGCCAGCAACGCAGGGGGCAGGGGGCAGCCCCAGCATTTT. This codes for CASNAGGRGQPQHF.